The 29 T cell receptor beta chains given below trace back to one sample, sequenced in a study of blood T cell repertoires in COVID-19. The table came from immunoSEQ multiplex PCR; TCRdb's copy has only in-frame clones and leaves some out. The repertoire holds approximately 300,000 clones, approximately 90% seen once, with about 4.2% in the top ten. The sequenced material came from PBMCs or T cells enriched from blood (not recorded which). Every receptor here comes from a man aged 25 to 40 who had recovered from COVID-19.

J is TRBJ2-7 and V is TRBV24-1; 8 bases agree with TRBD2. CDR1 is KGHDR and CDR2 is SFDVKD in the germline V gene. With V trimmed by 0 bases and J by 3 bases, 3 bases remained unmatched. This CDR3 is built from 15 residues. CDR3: CATSDLRGGHYEQYF. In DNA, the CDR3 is TGTGCCACCAGTGATTTGCGGGGGGGCCACTACGAGCAGTACTTC.

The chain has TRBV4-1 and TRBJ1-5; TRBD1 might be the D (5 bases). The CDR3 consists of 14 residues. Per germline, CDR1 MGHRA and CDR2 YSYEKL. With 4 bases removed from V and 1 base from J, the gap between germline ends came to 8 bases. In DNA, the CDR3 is TGCGCCAGCAGCCTCGGGGGAAGCAATCAGCCCCAGCATTTT. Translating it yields CASSLGGSNQPQHF.

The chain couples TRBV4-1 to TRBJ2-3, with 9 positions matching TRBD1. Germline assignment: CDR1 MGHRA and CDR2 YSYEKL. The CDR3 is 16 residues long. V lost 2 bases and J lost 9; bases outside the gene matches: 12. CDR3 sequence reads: CASSQPTGGQEGTQYF. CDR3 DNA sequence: TGCGCCAGCAGCCAACCGACAGGGGGACAGGAGGGGACGCAGTATTTT.

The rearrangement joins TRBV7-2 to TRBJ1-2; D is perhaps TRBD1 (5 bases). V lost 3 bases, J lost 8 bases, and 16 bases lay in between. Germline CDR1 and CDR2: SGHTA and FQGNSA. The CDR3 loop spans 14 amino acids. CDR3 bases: TGTGCCAGCAGCTTCCGACAGTCGGGCCTGGGCTACACCTTC. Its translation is CASSFRQSGLGYTF. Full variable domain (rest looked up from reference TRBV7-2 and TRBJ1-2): GAGVSQSPSNKVTEKGKDVELRCDPISGHTALYWYRQSLGQGLEFLIYFQGNSAPDKSGLPSDRFSAERTGGSVSTLTIQRTQQEDSAVYLCASSFRQSGLGYTFGSGTRLTVV.

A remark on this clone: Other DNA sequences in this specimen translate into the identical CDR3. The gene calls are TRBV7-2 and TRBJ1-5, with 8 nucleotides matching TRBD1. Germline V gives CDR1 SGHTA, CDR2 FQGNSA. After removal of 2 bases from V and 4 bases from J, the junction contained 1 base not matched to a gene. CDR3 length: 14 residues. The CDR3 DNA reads TGTGCCAGCAGCTTACGACAGGGGAATCAGCCCCAGCATTTT. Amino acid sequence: CASSLRQGNQPQHF.

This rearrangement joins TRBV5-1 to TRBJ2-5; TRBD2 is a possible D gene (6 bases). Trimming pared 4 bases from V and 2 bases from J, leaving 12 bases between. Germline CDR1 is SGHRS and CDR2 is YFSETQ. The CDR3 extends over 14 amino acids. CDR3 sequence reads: CASSPQRVQETQYF. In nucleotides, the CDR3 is TGCGCCAGCAGCCCCCAGCGGGTGCAAGAGACCCAGTACTTC.

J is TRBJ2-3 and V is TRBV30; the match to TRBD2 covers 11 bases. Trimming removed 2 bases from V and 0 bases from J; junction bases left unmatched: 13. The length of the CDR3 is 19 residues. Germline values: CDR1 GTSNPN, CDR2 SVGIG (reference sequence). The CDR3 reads CAWSRRVPGLAGSTDTQYF. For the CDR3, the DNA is TGTGCCTGGAGTCGTAGGGTCCCTGGACTAGCGGGTAGCACAGATACGCAGTATTTT.

The CDR3 sequence is CASSLVVGTGGAFF. CDR3 in DNA: TGTGCCAGCAGCTTAGTTGTTGGGACAGGGGGGGCTTTCTTT. This chain connects TRBV7-9 to TRBJ1-1, with 11 bases aligning to TRBD1. CDR1 and CDR2 from the germline V gene are SEHNR and FQNEAQ (reference sequence). V was clipped by 1 base and J by 11 bases; unmatched bases: 6. The CDR3 totals 14 residues.

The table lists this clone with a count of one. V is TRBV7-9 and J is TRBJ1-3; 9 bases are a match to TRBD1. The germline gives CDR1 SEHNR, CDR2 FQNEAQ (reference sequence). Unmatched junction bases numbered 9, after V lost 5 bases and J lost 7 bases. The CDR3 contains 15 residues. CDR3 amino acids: CASSISQGALNTIYF. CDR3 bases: TGTGCCAGCAGCATCTCACAGGGGGCTTTGAACACCATATATTTT.

This chain's CDR3 is CSVPEQINTEAFF. The CDR3 coding sequence is TGCAGCGTGCCGGAGCAGATAAACACTGAAGCTTTCTTT. The chain is built from TRBV29-1 and TRBJ1-1; the D is unclear. Germline CDR1 is SQVTM and CDR2 is ANQGSEA. Trimming took 6 bases from V and 2 from J, leaving 13 bases between them. This CDR3 has 13 residues.

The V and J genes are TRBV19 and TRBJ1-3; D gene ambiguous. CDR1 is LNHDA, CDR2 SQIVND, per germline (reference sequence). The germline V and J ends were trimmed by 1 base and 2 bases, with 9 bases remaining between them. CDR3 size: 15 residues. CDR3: CASSIGRFPGNTIYF. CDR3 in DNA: TGTGCCAGTAGTATAGGGCGGTTCCCTGGAAACACCATATATTTT.

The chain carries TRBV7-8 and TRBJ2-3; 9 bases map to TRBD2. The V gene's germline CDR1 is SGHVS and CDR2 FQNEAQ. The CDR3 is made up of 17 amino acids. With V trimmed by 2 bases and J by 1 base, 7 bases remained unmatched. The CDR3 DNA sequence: TGTGCCAGCAGCTTACGGACTAGCGTCAGGGGCACAGATACGCAGTATTTT. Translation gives CASSLRTSVRGTDTQYF.

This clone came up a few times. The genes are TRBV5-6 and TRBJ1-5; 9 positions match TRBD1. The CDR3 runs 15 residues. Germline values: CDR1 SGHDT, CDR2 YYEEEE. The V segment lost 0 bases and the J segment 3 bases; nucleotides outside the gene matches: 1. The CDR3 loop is CASSLGTGDNQPQHF. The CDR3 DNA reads TGTGCCAGCAGCTTGGGGACAGGGGACAATCAGCCCCAGCATTTT.

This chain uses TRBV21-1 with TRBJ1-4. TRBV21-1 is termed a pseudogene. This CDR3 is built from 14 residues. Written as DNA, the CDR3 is TGTGCCAGCTGCAGGGGGGGCCCTAATGAAAAACTGTTTTTT. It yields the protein CASCRGGPNEKLFF.

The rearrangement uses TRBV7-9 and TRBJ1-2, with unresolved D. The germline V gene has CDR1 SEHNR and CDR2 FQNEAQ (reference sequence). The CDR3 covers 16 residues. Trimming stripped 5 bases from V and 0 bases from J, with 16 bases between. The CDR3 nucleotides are TGTGCCAGCAGCCCATTTGAGGTCACCACTAACTATGGCTACACCTTC. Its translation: CASSPFEVTTNYGYTF. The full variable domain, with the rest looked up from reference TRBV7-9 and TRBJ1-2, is DTGVSQNPRHKITKRGQNVTFRCDPISEHNRLYWYRQTLGQGPEFLTYFQNEAQLEKSRLLSDRFSAERPKGSFSTLEIQRTEQGDSAMYLCASSPFEVTTNYGYTFGSGTRLTVV.

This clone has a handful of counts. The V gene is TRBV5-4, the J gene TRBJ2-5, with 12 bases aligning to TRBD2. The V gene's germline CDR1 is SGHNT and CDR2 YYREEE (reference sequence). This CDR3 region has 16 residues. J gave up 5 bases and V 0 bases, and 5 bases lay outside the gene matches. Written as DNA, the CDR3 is TGTGCCAGCAGCTTGGCTAGCGGGGGGGCCGGTGAGACCCAGTACTTC. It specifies CASSLASGGAGETQYF.

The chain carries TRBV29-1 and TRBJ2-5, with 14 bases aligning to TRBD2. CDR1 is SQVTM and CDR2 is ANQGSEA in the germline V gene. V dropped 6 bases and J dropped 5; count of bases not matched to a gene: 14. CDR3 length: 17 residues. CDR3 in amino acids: CSVGTSGSGLGWETQYF. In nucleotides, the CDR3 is TGCAGCGTAGGGACTAGCGGGAGTGGGCTGGGGTGGGAGACCCAGTACTTC.

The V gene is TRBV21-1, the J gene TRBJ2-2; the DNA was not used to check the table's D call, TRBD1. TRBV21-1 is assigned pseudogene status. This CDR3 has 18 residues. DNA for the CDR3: TGTGCCAGCAGTAGACCGGGACAGAGAAACTCATTGTCCGGGGAGCTGTTTTTT. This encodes CASSRPGQRNSLSGELFF.

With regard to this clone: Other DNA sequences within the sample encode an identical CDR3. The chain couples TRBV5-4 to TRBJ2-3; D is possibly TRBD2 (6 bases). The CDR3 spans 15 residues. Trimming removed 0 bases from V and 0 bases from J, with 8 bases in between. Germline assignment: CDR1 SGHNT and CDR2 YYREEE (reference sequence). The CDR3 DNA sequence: TGTGCCAGCAGCTTGGGTGGGACTAGCACAGATACGCAGTATTTT. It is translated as CASSLGGTSTDTQYF.

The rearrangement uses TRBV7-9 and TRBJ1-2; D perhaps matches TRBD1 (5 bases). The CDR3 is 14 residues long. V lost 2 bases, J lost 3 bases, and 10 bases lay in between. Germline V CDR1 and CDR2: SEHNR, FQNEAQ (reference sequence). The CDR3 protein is CASSLMGRDYGYTF. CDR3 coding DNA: TGTGCCAGCAGCTTAATGGGCAGGGACTATGGCTACACCTTC. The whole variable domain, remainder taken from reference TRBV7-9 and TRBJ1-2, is DTGVSQNPRHKITKRGQNVTFRCDPISEHNRLYWYRQTLGQGPEFLTYFQNEAQLEKSRLLSDRFSAERPKGSFSTLEIQRTEQGDSAMYLCASSLMGRDYGYTFGSGTRLTVV.

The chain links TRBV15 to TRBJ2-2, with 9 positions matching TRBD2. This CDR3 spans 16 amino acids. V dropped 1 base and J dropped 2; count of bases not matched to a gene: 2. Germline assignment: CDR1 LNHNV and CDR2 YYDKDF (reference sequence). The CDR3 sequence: CATSRGLAVNTGELFF. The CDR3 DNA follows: TGTGCCACCAGCAGAGGACTAGCGGTTAACACCGGGGAGCTGTTTTTT.

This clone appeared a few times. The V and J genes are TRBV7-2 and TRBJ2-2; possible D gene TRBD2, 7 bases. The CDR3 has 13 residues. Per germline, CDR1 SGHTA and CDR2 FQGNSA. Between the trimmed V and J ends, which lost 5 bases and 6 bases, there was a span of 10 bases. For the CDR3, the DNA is TGTGCCAGCAGCGGGGGGGGCGCCGGGGAGCTGTTTTTT. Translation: CASSGGGAGELFF.

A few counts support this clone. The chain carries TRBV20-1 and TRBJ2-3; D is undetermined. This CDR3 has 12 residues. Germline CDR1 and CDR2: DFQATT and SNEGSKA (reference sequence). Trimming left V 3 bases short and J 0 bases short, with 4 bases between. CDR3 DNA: TGCAGTGCTAGTGCTAGCACAGATACGCAGTATTTT. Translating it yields CSASASTDTQYF.

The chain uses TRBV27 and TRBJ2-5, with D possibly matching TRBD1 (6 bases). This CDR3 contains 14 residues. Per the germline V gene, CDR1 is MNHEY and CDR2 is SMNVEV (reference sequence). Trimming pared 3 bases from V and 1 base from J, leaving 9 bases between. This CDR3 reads CASSFDRFQETQYF. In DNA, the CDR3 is TGTGCCAGCAGTTTTGACAGGTTCCAAGAGACCCAGTACTTC.

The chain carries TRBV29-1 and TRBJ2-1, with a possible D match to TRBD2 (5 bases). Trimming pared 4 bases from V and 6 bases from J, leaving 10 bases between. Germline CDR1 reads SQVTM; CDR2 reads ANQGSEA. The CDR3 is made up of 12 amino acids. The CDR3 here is CSVAGGLNEQFF. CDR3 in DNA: TGCAGCGTTGCAGGAGGTCTCAATGAGCAGTTCTTC.

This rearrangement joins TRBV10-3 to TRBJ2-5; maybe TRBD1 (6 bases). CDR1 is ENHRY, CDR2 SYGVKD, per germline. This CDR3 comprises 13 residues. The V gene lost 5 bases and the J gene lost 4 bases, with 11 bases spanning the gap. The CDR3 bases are TGTGCCATCAGTAGGGGGTCCCCAGAGACCCAGTACTTC. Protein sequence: CAISRGSPETQYF.

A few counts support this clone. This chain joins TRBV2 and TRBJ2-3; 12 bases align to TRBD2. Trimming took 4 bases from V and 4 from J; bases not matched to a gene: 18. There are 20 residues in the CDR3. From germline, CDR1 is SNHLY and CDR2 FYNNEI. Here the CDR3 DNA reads TGTGCCAGCAGTGTTTGGGTGCTAGCGGGAGGGCCGGGAATAGCAGATACGCAGTATTTT. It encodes CASSVWVLAGGPGIADTQYF. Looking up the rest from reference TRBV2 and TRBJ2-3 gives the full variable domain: EPEVTQTPSHQVTQMGQEVILRCVPISNHLYFYWYRQILGQKVEFLVSFYNNEISEKSEIFDDQFSVERPDGSNFTLKIRSTKLEDSAMYFCASSVWVLAGGPGIADTQYFGPGTRLTVL.

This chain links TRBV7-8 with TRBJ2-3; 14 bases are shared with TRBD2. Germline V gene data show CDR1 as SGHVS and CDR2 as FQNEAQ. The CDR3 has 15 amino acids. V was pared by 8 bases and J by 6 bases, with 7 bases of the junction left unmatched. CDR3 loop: CASGSRLAGGDTQYF. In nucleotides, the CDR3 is TGTGCCAGCGGTTCGCGACTAGCGGGGGGGGATACGCAGTATTTT.

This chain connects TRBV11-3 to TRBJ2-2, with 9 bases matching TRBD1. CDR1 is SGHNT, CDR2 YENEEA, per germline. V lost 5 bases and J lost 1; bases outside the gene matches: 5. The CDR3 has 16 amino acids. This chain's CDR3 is CASSPGTGRNTGELFF. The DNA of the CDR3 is TGTGCCAGCAGCCCCGGGACAGGGAGGAACACCGGGGAGCTGTTTTTT.